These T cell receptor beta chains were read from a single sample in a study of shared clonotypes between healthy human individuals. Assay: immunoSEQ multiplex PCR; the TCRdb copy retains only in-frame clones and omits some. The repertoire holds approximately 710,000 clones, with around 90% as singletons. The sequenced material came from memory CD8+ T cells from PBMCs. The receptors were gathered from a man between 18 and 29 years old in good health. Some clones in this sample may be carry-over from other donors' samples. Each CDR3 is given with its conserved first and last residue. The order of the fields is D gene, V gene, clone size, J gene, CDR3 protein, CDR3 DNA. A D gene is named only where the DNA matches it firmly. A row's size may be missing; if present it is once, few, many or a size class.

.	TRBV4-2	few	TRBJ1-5	CASSQGFSVLQPQHF	TGTGCCAGCAGCCAAGGATTTTCAGTTCTACAGCCCCAGCATTTT
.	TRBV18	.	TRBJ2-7	CASSLSGPSYEQYF	TGTGCCAGCTCTCTCTCCGGGCCCTCCTACGAGCAGTACTTC
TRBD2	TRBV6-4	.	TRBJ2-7	CASSPSGSQEQYF	TGTGCCAGCAGTCCTAGCGGGAGTCAAGAGCAGTACTTC
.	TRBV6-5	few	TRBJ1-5	CASSRPGTNQPQHF	TGTGCCAGCAGTCGGCCGGGGACAAATCAGCCCCAGCATTTT
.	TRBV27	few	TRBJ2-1	CASSLFYGDNEQFF	TGTGCCAGCAGTTTATTCTATGGTGACAATGAGCAGTTCTTC
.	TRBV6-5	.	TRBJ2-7	CASNGYEQYF	TGTGCCAGCAATGGATACGAGCAGTACTTC
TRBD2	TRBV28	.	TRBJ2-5	CASSLWGGRDKETQYF	TGTGCCAGCAGTTTATGGGGCGGGAGGGATAAAGAGACCCAGTACTTC
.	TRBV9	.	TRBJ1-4	CASSAQGTNEKLFF	TGTGCCAGCAGCGCCCAGGGTACTAATGAAAAACTGTTTTTT
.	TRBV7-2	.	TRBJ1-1	CASSLVYRNTEAFF	TGTGCCAGCAGCTTAGTATACAGAAACACTGAAGCTTTCTTT
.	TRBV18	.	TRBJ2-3	CASSPGEQAVLSLYF	TGTGCCAGCTCACCGGGAGAACAGGCCGTTCTCTCTTTGTATTTT
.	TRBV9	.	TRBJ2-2	CASSEVATGELFF	TGTGCCAGCAGCGAGGTTGCGACCGGGGAGCTGTTTTTT
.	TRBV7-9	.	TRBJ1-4	CASNSGGRHDFGVLFF	TGTGCCAGCAACTCAGGCGGGCGGCACGATTTTGGGGTACTGTTTTTT
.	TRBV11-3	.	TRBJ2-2	CASSPIQGFGNTGELFF	TGTGCCAGCAGCCCCATCCAGGGGTTCGGTAACACCGGGGAGCTGTTTTTT
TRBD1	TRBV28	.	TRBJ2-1	CASSLRDRGRDEQFF	TGTGCCAGCAGTTTAAGGGACAGGGGGAGGGATGAGCAGTTCTTC
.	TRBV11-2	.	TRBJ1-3	CASSQNSGAGNTIYF	TGTGCCAGCAGCCAGAATTCAGGGGCTGGAAACACCATATATTTT
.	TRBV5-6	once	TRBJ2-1	CASSIGGVPVVGVNEQFF	TGTGCCAGCAGCATTGGAGGCGTTCCGGTGGTAGGGGTGAATGAGCAGTTCTTC
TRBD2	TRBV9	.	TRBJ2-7	CASSVSGGPYEQYF	TGTGCCAGCAGCGTATCGGGAGGGCCGTACGAGCAGTACTTC
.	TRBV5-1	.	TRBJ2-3	CASSADGQWTDTQYF	TGCGCCAGCAGCGCGGACGGACAATGGACAGATACGCAGTATTTT
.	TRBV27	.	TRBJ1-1	CARLQGWFTEAFF	TGTGCCAGACTACAGGGTTGGTTCACTGAAGCTTTCTTT
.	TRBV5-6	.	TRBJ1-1	CASSLGRGAEAFF	TGTGCCAGCAGCTTGGGGAGAGGGGCTGAAGCTTTCTTT
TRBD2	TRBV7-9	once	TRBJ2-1	CASSLKPTSGSNEQFF	TGTGCCAGCAGCCTAAAACCGACTAGCGGGAGCAATGAGCAGTTCTTC
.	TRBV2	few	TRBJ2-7	CASSEGGQGNYEQYF	TGTGCCAGCAGTGAAGGGGGGCAGGGGAACTACGAGCAGTACTTC
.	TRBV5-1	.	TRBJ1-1	CASSWTANTEAFF	TGCGCCAGCAGCTGGACGGCGAACACTGAAGCTTTCTTT
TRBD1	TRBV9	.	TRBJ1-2	CASSAQGAAYGYTF	TGTGCCAGCAGCGCACAGGGGGCAGCCTATGGCTACACCTTC